This TCR beta chain is drawn from a study of CD8 T cells in ankylosing spondylitis. General study results and limits: Characteristic, it appeared, of ankylosing spondylitis blood was a TCR beta motif of several highly homologous variants. Disease-linked clones reportedly concentrated significantly in matched ankylosing spondylitis synovial fluid. Both synovial fluid and blood in reactive arthritis had previously been reported to carry some motif variants.

TCRdb reprocessed the 5' RACE reads with MiXCR, giving one entry per CDR3 protein. This table holds 200,000 to 250,000 distinct CDR3 sequences, roughly a tenth found once. V lost 6 bases and J 11 bases, leaving 17 bases between the germline ends. The CDR3 contains 13 residues. This clonotype has at least ten counts. Its antigen is not known. The receptor's source is a male donor with ankylosing spondylitis or in good health (not recorded which). The rearrangement joins TRBV12-3 or TRBV12-4 to TRBJ2-1, with D tentatively TRBD2 (5 bases). The specimen was blood, either unsorted or a sorted T cell fraction (not recorded which). This CDR3 is CASRRTAFGKQFF. The CDR3, as DNA: TGTGCCAGCAGACGGACCGCATTCGGGAAGCAGTTCTTC.